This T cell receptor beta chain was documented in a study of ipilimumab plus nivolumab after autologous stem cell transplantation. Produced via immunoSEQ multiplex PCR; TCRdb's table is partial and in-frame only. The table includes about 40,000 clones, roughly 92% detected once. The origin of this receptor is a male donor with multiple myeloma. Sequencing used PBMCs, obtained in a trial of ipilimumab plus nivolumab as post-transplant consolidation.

CDR3 sequence reads: CASSLIRDGPLAFF. In DNA form, the CDR3 reads TGTGCCAGCAGCTTAATCAGGGACGGCCCGTTGGCTTTCTTT. The rearrangement links TRBV7-8 to TRBJ1-1, with TRBD1 as a possible D gene (5 bases). The CDR3 is 14 amino acids. The V gene lost 2 bases and the J gene lost 11 bases, with 18 bases spanning the gap. Germline V CDR1 and CDR2: SGHVS, FQNEAQ.